Sequencing of this T cell receptor (beta chain) was carried out in a study of PD-L1 blockade in urothelial cancer. About the study: Patients commenced atezolizumab at some point between 2014 and 2015, and it was given at 1,200 mg intravenously every 3 weeks. Blood drawn 3 weeks (second dose) and 6 weeks after treatment start was analyzed.

V was clipped by 4 bases and J by 0 bases, with 4 bases between them. Germline lookup yields CDR1 GTSNPN and CDR2 SVGIG (reference sequence). The CDR3 spans 12 residues. Time point specified: peripheral blood 6 weeks after treatment start. Locally advanced or metastatic urothelial carcinoma affected all patients. Study results and limitations: At the 3-week point, tumor-associated blood clones expanded more in durable-benefit patients.

Remarks on this clone: Its antigen is currently unknown.

Some clones are missing from TCRdb's copy, which holds only in-frame ones; the method was immunoSEQ multiplex PCR. Of under 60,000 clones detected, roughly 86% appear once; the ten largest clones hold over 9.5%. The sample was PBMCs, taken around atezolizumab (anti-PD-L1) treatment. V usage is TRBV30 and J usage is TRBJ1-3; D uncertain. The sequence came from a man aged 55 to 70 with urothelial cancer. CDR3 sequence reads: CAWTGSGNTIYF. Here the CDR3 DNA reads TGTGCCTGGACAGGCTCTGGAAACACCATATATTTT.